The rows below give T cell receptor beta chains drawn from one sample of a study of T-cell memory formation after mild COVID-19. Each CDR3 protein gets one entry after TCRdb re-called the 5' RACE reads with MiXCR. The sample includes some 64,000 distinct CDR3 sequences, over 8.5% of them seen just once. The specimen was PBMCs or a T cell subset sorted from them (not recorded which). The source is a young man who had mild COVID-19 (a few samples of this study predate the infection). Cell type and time point are not known. Both conserved end residues are part of each CDR3. The D gene is left open where the match is weak. The size entry is marked missing in some rows and otherwise reads once, few, many or a size class.

j_call v_call cdr3_length d_call clone_size cdr3_aa cdr3_nt
TRBJ1-2 TRBV6-5 15 - - CASSYSGVSVHGYTF TGTGCCAGCAGTTACTCAGGGGTTTCGGTCCATGGCTACACCTTC
TRBJ2-3 TRBV12-3/TRBV12-4 17 - many CAISQASSAGAGDTQYF TGTGCCATCTCACAGGCCTCCTCGGCGGGGGCAGGGGATACGCAGTATTTT
TRBJ1-4 TRBV20-1 13 - - CSARTETKEKLFF TGCAGTGCTAGGACAGAGACCAAAGAAAAACTGTTTTTT
TRBJ2-2 TRBV15 17 - - CATSGRPAQSIPGELFF TGTGCCACCAGCGGAAGGCCTGCCCAATCTATCCCCGGGGAGCTGTTTTTT
TRBJ2-7 TRBV5-1 13 TRBD1 - CASSRQGDYEQYF TGCGCCAGCAGCCGACAGGGGGACTACGAGCAGTACTTC
TRBJ2-5 TRBV29-1 10 - few CSVARETQYF TGCAGCGTTGCCCGAGAGACCCAGTACTTC
TRBJ1-2 TRBV4-1 16 TRBD1 - CASSQAPGQGISGYTF TGCGCCAGCAGCCAGGCCCCTGGACAGGGCATCTCTGGCTACACCTTC
TRBJ2-5 TRBV6-2/TRBV6-3 13 - few CASTNVRGETQYF TGTGCCAGCACCAACGTCAGGGGAGAGACCCAGTACTTC
TRBJ2-5 TRBV5-1 15 - - CASSGAGDGWETQYF TGCGCCAGCAGCGGGGCGGGCGATGGTTGGGAGACCCAGTACTTC
TRBJ2-1 TRBV9 17 TRBD2 many CASSVGLAGSSYNEQFF TGTGCCAGCAGCGTAGGGCTAGCGGGGAGCTCCTACAATGAGCAGTTCTTC
TRBJ1-5 TRBV20-1 13 TRBD1 - CSANTGVGQPQHF TGCAGTGCTAATACAGGGGTGGGTCAGCCCCAGCATTTT
TRBJ2-6 TRBV5-1 17 - - CASSSASGSSGANVLTF TGCGCCAGCAGCTCCGCCAGCGGAAGCTCTGGGGCCAACGTCCTGACTTTC
TRBJ1-1 TRBV5-5 11 - few CASSDSAEAFF TGTGCCAGCAGCGATAGCGCTGAAGCTTTCTTT
TRBJ1-1 TRBV27 16 - few CASSPFTRTLNTEAFF TGTGCCAGCAGTCCCTTTACCAGGACGTTGAACACTGAAGCTTTCTTT
TRBJ2-3 TRBV18 14 - few CASLVGLGTDTQYF TGTGCCAGCCTCGTGGGGCTCGGCACAGATACGCAGTATTTT
TRBJ2-2 TRBV4-3 14 - few CASGTPVGGGELFF TGCGCCAGCGGAACCCCAGTCGGGGGCGGGGAGCTGTTTTTT
TRBJ2-1 TRBV5-8 14 - many CASNWGSPYNEQFF TGTGCCAGCAATTGGGGTTCCCCTTACAATGAGCAGTTCTTC
TRBJ2-1 TRBV3-1 12 TRBD2 - CASSQERGKQFF TGTGCCAGCAGCCAAGAGCGGGGGAAGCAGTTCTTC
TRBJ2-7 TRBV11-2 15 TRBD2 many CASSLGPSGENEQYF TGTGCCAGCAGCTTAGGGCCTAGCGGGGAGAACGAGCAGTACTTC
TRBJ1-1 TRBV5-1 13 - few CASSSLRRGEAFF TGCGCCAGCAGCTCACTTCGGCGAGGCGAAGCTTTCTTT
TRBJ2-5 TRBV7-2 12 - few CASSSLGVTQYF TGTGCCAGCAGCTCCCTAGGGGTGACCCAGTACTTC
TRBJ2-5 TRBV5-1 15 TRBD1 many CASSLALQGQETQYF TGCGCCAGCAGCTTGGCGCTACAGGGGCAAGAGACCCAGTACTTC
TRBJ2-2 TRBV2 19 - few CASSPIGTVGGTNTGELFF TGTGCCAGCAGCCCCATTGGGACAGTCGGGGGAACAAACACCGGGGAGCTGTTTTTT
TRBJ2-1 TRBV7-2 14 - - CASSSTTEYNEQFF TGTGCCAGCAGCTCCACGACGGAGTACAATGAGCAGTTCTTC
TRBJ1-5 TRBV12-3/TRBV12-4 13 - few CASKRSDNQPQHF TGTGCCAGCAAGAGATCAGACAATCAGCCCCAGCATTTT
TRBJ1-1 TRBV4-3 16 - few CASSQDGGWKNTEAFF TGCGCCAGCAGCCAAGATGGGGGTTGGAAGAACACTGAAGCTTTCTTT